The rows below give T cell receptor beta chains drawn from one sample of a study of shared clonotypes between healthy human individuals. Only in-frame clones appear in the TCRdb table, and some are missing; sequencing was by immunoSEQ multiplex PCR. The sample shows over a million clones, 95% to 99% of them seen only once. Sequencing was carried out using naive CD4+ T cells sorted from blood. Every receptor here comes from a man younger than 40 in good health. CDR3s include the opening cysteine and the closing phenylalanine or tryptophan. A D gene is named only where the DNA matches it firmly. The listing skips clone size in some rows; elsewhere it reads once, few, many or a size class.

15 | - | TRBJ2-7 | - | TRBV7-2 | CASSQPGGSSYEQYF | TGTGCCAGCAGCCAGCCAGGGGGGAGCTCCTACGAGCAGTACTTC
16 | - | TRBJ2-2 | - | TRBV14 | CASSQHLPENTGELFF | TGTGCCAGCAGCCAACACTTGCCGGAGAACACCGGGGAGCTGTTTTTT
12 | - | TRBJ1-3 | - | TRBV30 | CAWNREGNTIYF | TGTGCCTGGAACCGCGAAGGAAACACCATATATTTT
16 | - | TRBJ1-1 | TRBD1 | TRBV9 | CASSPRQGGMNTEAFF | TGTGCCAGCAGCCCAAGACAGGGGGGGATGAACACTGAAGCTTTCTTT
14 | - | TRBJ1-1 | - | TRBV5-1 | CASSLAPVNTEAFF | TGCGCCAGCAGCTTGGCGCCGGTGAACACTGAAGCTTTCTTT
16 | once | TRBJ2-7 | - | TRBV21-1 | CASSSGSEVRGYEQYF | TGTGCCAGCAGCAGCGGATCAGAAGTGAGGGGCTACGAGCAGTACTTC
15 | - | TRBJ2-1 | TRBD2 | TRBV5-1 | CASSLSGTSYNEQFF | TGCGCCAGCAGCTTGAGCGGGACCTCCTACAATGAGCAGTTCTTC
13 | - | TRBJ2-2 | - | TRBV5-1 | CASSLAPEGELFF | TGCGCCAGCAGCTTGGCCCCTGAAGGGGAGCTGTTTTTT
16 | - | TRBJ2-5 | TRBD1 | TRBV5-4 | CASSTGQSRGQETQYF | TGTGCCAGCAGCACTGGACAAAGCAGGGGGCAAGAGACCCAGTACTTC
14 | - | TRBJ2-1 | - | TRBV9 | CASSLAGTNVEQFF | TGTGCCAGCAGCCTCGCCGGGACAAACGTTGAGCAGTTCTTC
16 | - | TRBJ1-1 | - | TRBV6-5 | CASSFLLTVGNTEAFF | TGTGCCAGCAGTTTTCTTTTGACCGTCGGGAACACTGAAGCTTTCTTT
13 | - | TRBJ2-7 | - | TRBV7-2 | CASSLVPIREQYF | TGTGCCAGCAGCTTAGTCCCTATTAGGGAGCAGTACTTC
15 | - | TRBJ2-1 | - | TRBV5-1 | CASSSNVAGDNEQFF | TGCGCCAGCAGCTCAAACGTGGCAGGGGACAATGAGCAGTTCTTC
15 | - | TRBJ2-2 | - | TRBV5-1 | CASSLRDKNTGELFF | TGCGCCAGCAGCTTGAGGGACAAGAACACCGGGGAGCTGTTTTTT
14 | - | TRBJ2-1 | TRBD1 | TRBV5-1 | CASSAPWDRMTQFF | TGCGCCAGCAGCGCCCCGTGGGACAGGATGACACAGTTCTTC
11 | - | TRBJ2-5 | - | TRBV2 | CASSEIETQYF | TGTGCCAGCAGTGAAATAGAGACCCAGTACTTC
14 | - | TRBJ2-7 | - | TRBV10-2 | CASSAGASSYEQYF | TGCGCCAGCAGCGCAGGGGCTAGCTCCTACGAGCAGTACTTC
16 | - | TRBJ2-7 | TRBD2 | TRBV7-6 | CASSLGTLAGTYEQYF | TGTGCCAGCAGCTTAGGAACACTAGCGGGGACATACGAGCAGTACTTC
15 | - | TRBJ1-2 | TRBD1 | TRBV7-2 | CASSLARGQNYGYTF | TGTGCCAGCAGCTTAGCGAGGGGGCAGAACTATGGCTACACCTTC
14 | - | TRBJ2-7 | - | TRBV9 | CASSVVSDAREQYF | TGTGCCAGCAGCGTTGTCAGCGACGCGCGCGAGCAGTACTTC
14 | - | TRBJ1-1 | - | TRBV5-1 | CASSLDTLNTEAFF | TGCGCCAGCAGCTTGGACACTCTTAACACTGAAGCTTTCTTT
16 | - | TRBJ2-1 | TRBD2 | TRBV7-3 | CASSLAGGGSYNEQFF | TGTGCCAGCAGCCTAGCGGGAGGGGGCTCCTACAATGAGCAGTTCTTC
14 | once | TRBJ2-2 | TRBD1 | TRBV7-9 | CARPDRDNTGELFF | TGTGCCAGACCGGACAGGGATAACACCGGGGAGCTGTTTTTT
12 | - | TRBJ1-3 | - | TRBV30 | CAWTGSRYTIYF | TGTGCCTGGACCGGATCTCGCTACACCATATATTTT
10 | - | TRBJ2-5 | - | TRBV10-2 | CASSQETQYF | TGCGCCAGCAGCCAGGAGACCCAGTACTTC
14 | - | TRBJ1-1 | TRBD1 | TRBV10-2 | CASRDRASPTEAFF | TGCGCCAGCAGGGACAGGGCTAGCCCCACTGAAGCTTTCTTT
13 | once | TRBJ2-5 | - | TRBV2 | CASSRQYQETQYF | TGTGCCAGCAGTCGGCAGTACCAAGAGACCCAGTACTTC
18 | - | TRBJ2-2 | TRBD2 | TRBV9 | CASSAALGLAGVLGELFF | TGTGCCAGCAGCGCTGCTCTTGGACTAGCGGGAGTTTTAGGGGAGCTGTTTTTT
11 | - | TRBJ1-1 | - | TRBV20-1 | CSGGGLSEAFF | TGCAGTGGGGGGGGCCTGAGTGAAGCTTTCTTT
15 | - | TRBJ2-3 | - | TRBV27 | CASSLRDGMANTQYF | TGTGCCAGCAGTTTAAGGGACGGCATGGCGAATACGCAGTATTTT
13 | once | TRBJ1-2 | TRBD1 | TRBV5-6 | CASSFRGLDGYTF | TGTGCCAGCAGCTTCAGGGGGCTCGATGGCTACACCTTC
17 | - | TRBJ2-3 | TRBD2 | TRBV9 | CASSVDASGRVADTQYF | TGTGCCAGCAGCGTAGACGCTAGCGGGAGGGTAGCAGATACGCAGTATTTT
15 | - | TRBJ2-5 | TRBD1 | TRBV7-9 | CASSSGDRVGETQYF | TGTGCCAGCAGCTCGGGGGACAGGGTGGGAGAGACCCAGTACTTC
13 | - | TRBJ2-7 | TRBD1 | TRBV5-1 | CASSLYRGEEQYF | TGCGCCAGCAGCCTATACAGGGGCGAGGAGCAGTACTTC
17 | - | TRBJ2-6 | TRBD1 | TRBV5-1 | CASSSGQGSSGANVLTF | TGCGCCAGCAGCTCAGGACAGGGTAGCTCTGGGGCCAACGTCCTGACTTTC
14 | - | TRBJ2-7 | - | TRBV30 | CAWRGSGTGYEQYF | TGTGCCTGGCGGGGTTCCGGGACGGGGTACGAGCAGTACTTC
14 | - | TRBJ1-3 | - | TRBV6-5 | CASRQTVPGNTIYF | TGTGCCAGCAGACAGACAGTACCTGGAAACACCATATATTTT
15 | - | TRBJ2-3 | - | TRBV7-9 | CASSLLAGRRDTQYF | TGTGCCAGCAGCTTATTGGCAGGGAGAAGAGATACGCAGTATTTT
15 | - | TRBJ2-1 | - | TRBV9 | CASSVAVSLYNEQFF | TGTGCCAGCAGCGTAGCGGTCTCACTTTACAATGAGCAGTTCTTC
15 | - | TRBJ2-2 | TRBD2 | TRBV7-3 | CASSLLGGAYGELFF | TGTGCCAGCAGCCTTTTGGGAGGGGCATACGGGGAGCTGTTTTTT
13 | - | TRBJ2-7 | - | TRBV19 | CASSALRSYEQYF | TGTGCCAGTAGCGCACTGAGGTCCTACGAGCAGTACTTC
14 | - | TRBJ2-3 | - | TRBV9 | CASSVRGDTDTQYF | TGTGCCAGCAGCGTACGTGGAGACACAGATACGCAGTATTTT
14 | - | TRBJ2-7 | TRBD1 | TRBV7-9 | CASSLTTGSGEQYF | TGTGCCAGCAGCTTAACGACAGGGTCTGGCGAGCAGTACTTC
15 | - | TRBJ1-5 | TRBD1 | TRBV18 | CASSGTGGNYQPQHF | TGTGCCAGCTCCGGCACAGGGGGAAATTATCAGCCCCAGCATTTT
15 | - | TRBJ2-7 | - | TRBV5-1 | CASSLMPKGDYEQYF | TGCGCCAGCAGCTTGATGCCAAAAGGGGACTACGAGCAGTACTTC
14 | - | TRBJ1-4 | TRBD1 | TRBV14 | CASSRGQLDEKLFF | TGTGCCAGCAGCCGGGGACAGTTGGATGAAAAACTGTTTTTT
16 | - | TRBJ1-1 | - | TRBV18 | CANSSQSANQNTEAFF | TGTGCCAACTCATCACAATCCGCAAATCAGAACACTGAAGCTTTCTTT
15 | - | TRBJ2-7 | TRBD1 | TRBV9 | CASSGDGTAVREQYF | TGTGCCAGCAGTGGGGACGGGACAGCTGTCCGCGAGCAGTACTTC
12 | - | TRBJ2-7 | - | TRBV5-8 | CASSLTGFEQYF | TGTGCCAGCAGCTTGACAGGGTTTGAGCAGTACTTC
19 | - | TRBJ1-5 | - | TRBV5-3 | CARSPPPPRQPLHGQPQHF | TGTGCCAGAAGCCCGCCACCTCCCCGACAGCCCCTGCATGGTCAGCCCCAGCATTTT
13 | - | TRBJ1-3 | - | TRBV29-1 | CSVEPGVGNTIYF | TGCAGCGTTGAACCGGGGGTTGGAAACACCATATATTTT
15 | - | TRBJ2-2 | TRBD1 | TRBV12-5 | CASGLRGQDTGELFF | TGTGCTAGTGGTCTCAGGGGGCAGGACACCGGGGAGCTGTTTTTT
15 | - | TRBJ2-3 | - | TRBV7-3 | CASSLGSGADPHLYF | TGTGCCAGCAGCTTAGGTTCCGGTGCGGACCCCCATTTGTATTTT
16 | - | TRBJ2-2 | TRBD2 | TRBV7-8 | CASRTSGGGDTGELFF | TGTGCCAGCAGGACTAGCGGAGGAGGGGACACCGGGGAGCTGTTTTTT
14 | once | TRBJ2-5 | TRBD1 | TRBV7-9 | CASSSPRGIETQYF | TGTGCCAGCAGTTCACCCAGGGGGATAGAGACCCAGTACTTC
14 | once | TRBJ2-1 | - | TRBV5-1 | CASRGAGLMVEQFF | TGCGCCAGCAGGGGGGCGGGGCTTATGGTTGAGCAGTTCTTC
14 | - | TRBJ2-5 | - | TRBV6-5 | CASSYRAGGETQYF | TGTGCCAGCAGTTACCGGGCGGGCGGGGAGACCCAGTACTTC